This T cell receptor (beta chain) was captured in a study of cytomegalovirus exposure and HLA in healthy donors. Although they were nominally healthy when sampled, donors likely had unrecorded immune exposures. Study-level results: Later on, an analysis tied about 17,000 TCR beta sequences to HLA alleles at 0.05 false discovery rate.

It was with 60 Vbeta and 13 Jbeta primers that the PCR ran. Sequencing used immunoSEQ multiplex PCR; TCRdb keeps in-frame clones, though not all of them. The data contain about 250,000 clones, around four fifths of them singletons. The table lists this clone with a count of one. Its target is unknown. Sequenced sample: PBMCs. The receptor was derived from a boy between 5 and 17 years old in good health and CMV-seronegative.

CDR3 sequence reads: CASSVDRGWTGELFF. CDR3 nucleotides: TGTGCCAGCAGTGTGGACAGGGGATGGACCGGGGAGCTGTTTTTT. The J gene is TRBJ2-2, the V gene TRBV6-1, with 9 nucleotides matching TRBD1. J lost 5 bases, V lost 4 bases, and 5 bases had no gene match. The germline V gene encodes CDR1 MNHNS and CDR2 SASEGT. The CDR3 sequence is 15 residues long.